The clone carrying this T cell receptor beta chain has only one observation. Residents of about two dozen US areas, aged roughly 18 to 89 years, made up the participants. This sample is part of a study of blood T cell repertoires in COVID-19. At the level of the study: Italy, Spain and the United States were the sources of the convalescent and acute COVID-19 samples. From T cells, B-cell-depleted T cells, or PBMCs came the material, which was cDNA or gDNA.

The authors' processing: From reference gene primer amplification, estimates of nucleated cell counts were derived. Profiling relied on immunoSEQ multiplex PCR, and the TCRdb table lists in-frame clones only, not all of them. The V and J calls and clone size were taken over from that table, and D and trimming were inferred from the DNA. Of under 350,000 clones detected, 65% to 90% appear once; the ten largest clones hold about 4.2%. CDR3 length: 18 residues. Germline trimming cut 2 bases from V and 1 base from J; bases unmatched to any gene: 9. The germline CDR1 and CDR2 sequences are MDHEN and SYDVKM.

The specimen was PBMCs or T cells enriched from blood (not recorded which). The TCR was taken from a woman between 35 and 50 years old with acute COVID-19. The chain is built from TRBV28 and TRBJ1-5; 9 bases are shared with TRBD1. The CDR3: CASSLAGQGIRSNQPQHF. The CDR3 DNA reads TGTGCCAGCAGTTTAGCGGGACAGGGTATTCGCAGCAATCAGCCCCAGCATTTT.